This T cell receptor beta chain comes out of a study of OX40 agonist ivuxolimab in advanced cancers. Patients had blood sampled at baseline and again on cycle 4 day 1 and cycle 7 day 1. Germline loops: CDR1 SGHTS, CDR2 YDEGEE. V was shortened by 0 bases and J by 8 bases, with 15 bases between the two germline ends. The CDR3 loop spans 15 amino acids. Profiling relied on immunoSEQ multiplex PCR, and the TCRdb table lists in-frame clones only, not all of them. The profile shows 72,000 or so clones, around 85% of them singletons. The chain combines TRBV5-8 with TRBJ2-1, with TRBD2 as a possible D gene (5 bases). The origin of this receptor is an adult with an advanced solid tumor such as melanoma, head and neck, liver or kidney cancer. Sequenced material: CD4+ or CD8+ T cells sorted from blood, taken in a trial of the OX40 agonist ivuxolimab. The CDR3, as DNA: TGTGCCAGCAGCTTGGGTGGGAGCCCCTGGGATGAGCAGTTCTTC. Translation: CASSLGGSPWDEQFF.